Listed below are T cell receptor beta chains from one sample, sequenced in a study of blood T cell repertoires in COVID-19. Only in-frame clones appear in the TCRdb table, and some are missing; sequencing was by immunoSEQ multiplex PCR. The table has some 150,000 clones, around 80% seen once. Sequencing input: peripheral blood. These receptors were obtained from a woman in her seventies with COVID-19, enrolled during active disease. Both conserved end residues are part of each CDR3. The order of the fields is D gene, J gene, V gene, CDR3 DNA, CDR3 protein. D genes are given only for firm matches.

>NA|TRBJ1-5|TRBV15
TGTGCCACCAGCAGTGGGTTACAGGGCAATCAGCCCCAGCATTTT
CATSSGLQGNQPQHF
>NA|TRBJ1-1|TRBV7-2
TGTGCCAGCAGCTTAAAGGGGTACACTGAAGCTTTCTTT
CASSLKGYTEAFF
>TRBD1|TRBJ1-2|TRBV11-2
TGTGCCAGCAGCTCGACAGGGAATCTTGGCTACACCTTC
CASSSTGNLGYTF
>TRBD1|TRBJ1-5|TRBV6-5
TGTGCCAGCAGACAGGGGGACGTTAGCAATCAGCCCCAGCATTTT
CASRQGDVSNQPQHF
>NA|TRBJ1-5|TRBV30
TGTGCCTGGAGTGTAGAGAGCGGGGGCAATCAGCCCCAGCATTTT
CAWSVESGGNQPQHF
>TRBD2|TRBJ2-1|TRBV19
TGTGCCACCGGGACTAGCGGGGGTAACAATGAGCAGTTCTTC
CATGTSGGNNEQFF
>NA|TRBJ1-5|TRBV28
TGTGCCAGCAGAGAGAGGGGCAATCAGCCCCAGCATTTT
CASRERGNQPQHF
>TRBD2|TRBJ2-2|TRBV30
TGTGCCTGGAGTTTTAGGACTAGATCCGGAACCGGGGAGCTGTTTTTT
CAWSFRTRSGTGELFF
>TRBD1|TRBJ1-6|TRBV3-1/TRBV3-2
TGTGCCAGCAGCCTACGGGGACAGGGAAATAATTCACCCCTCCACTTT
CASSLRGQGNNSPLHF
>NA|TRBJ2-2|TRBV7-2
TGTGCCAGCAGCCCCCCAAGCAACACCGGGGAGCTGTTTTTT
CASSPPSNTGELFF
>TRBD1|TRBJ1-3|TRBV28
TGTGCCAGCAGGCTGCACAGGGGGTCTTCTGGAAACACCATATATTTT
CASRLHRGSSGNTIYF
>NA|TRBJ1-3|TRBV5-5
TGTGCCAGCTCGTGGGGGGTCAGCTCTGGAAACACCATATATTTT
CASSWGVSSGNTIYF